Below, one T cell receptor beta chain is given with its context. The V and J ends lost 0 bases and 4 bases, in that order; junction bases with no gene match: 6. CDR3 length equals 16 residues. Germline CDR1 and CDR2: SGHTA and FQGNSA. The source of the sample is a study of blood T cell repertoires in COVID-19. For the study at large: Nucleic acid was either cDNA or gDNA, and it came from T cells, B-cell-depleted T cells, or PBMCs.

Under the authors' procedure: Amplifying reference gene primers gave estimates of nucleated cell counts. Profiling relied on immunoSEQ multiplex PCR, and the TCRdb table lists in-frame clones only, not all of them. Clonal size and the V and J genes are those of that table, whereas D and trimming came from the DNA. Here the sample spans tens of thousands of clones, more than 85% being singletons. The chain couples TRBV7-2 to TRBJ1-1, with TRBD1 matching over 9 bases. The sequenced sample consisted of peripheral blood. The source is a human donor with active COVID-19. The donor label of this sample is uncertain. The CDR3 reads CASSLAADRGLTEAFF. As DNA, the CDR3 is TGTGCCAGCAGCTTAGCAGCGGACAGGGGCCTCACTGAAGCTTTCTTT.